The 16 T cell receptor beta chains reported below all come from one sample, sequenced in a study of T cells after yellow fever vaccination. TCRdb ran MiXCR on the 5' RACE reads and lists one entry per CDR3 protein. The sample lists a few hundred thousand distinct CDR3 sequences; roughly a sixth were seen once. The sequenced sample was PBMCs, obtained 4 to 5 days after the first yellow fever vaccination. The receptors come from a man aged 18-30 years who received the YFV17D yellow fever vaccine.

The chain recombines TRBV6-6 with TRBJ2-5; D gene uncertain. Trimming removed 9 bases from V and 5 bases from J, with 13 bases in between. Germline V gives CDR1 MNHNY, CDR2 SVGAGI (reference sequence). This CDR3 is 12 amino acids long. The CDR3 nucleotides read TGTGCCAGTCTAGGCACCGGTGAGACCCAGTACTTC. This gives the protein CASLGTGETQYF.

This rearrangement joins TRBV20-1 to TRBJ2-3; a weak D match, TRBD2 (6 bases). This CDR3 spans 14 amino acids. Germline lookup yields CDR1 DFQATT and CDR2 SNEGSKA (reference sequence). V lost 4 bases and J lost 4, with 15 bases in between. The DNA of the CDR3 is TGCAGTGCTAAGCGTGGGGGAGGCGCAGATACGCAGTATTTT. Translating gives CSAKRGGGADTQYF.

The V call is TRBV9, the J call TRBJ2-1; unclear D gene. V was trimmed by 0 bases and J by 12 bases, leaving 13 bases between them. The germline CDR1 and CDR2 sequences are SGDLS and YYNGEE. The CDR3 is made up of 13 amino acids. This CDR3 reads CASSVESRSGQFF. The CDR3 bases are TGTGCCAGCAGCGTAGAGTCGAGGTCGGGGCAGTTCTTC.

This chain links TRBV4-3 with TRBJ2-5; either TRBD1 or TRBD2 may fit D (5 bases each). The V end was cut by 1 base, the J end by 1 base, with 13 bases between. The CDR3 covers 16 residues. In germline, CDR1 is LGHNA, CDR2 YSLEER. The CDR3 region has the DNA TGCGCCAGCAGCCAAGGGGGACGGCAGGGCCAAGAGACCCAGTACTTC. Translating it yields CASSQGGRQGQETQYF.

In its sample, this clonotype was seen a few times. This chain links TRBV27 with TRBJ1-5; 9 bases align to TRBD1. There are 15 residues in the CDR3. Germline CDR1 MNHEY, CDR2 SMNVEV (reference sequence). V lost 2 bases, J lost 4 bases, and 3 bases stayed unmatched. The CDR3 reads CASSLDRGNNQPQHF. The CDR3 DNA reads as TGTGCCAGCAGTTTAGACAGGGGGAATAATCAGCCCCAGCATTTT.

Only a few counts were recorded for this clonotype. This chain links TRBV29-1 with TRBJ2-5; D is unresolved. CDR3 length: 11 residues. Germline V gene lookup returns CDR1 SQVTM and CDR2 ANQGSEA. The V end lost 5 bases, the J end lost 5 bases, and 9 bases lay between the germline ends. For the CDR3, the DNA is TGCAGCGTTAGGGTGTGGGAGACCCAGTACTTC. The encoded protein is CSVRVWETQYF. Based on the CDR3 plus reference TRBV29-1 and TRBJ2-5, the full variable domain is SAVISQKPSRDICQRGTSLTIQCQVDSQVTMMFWYRQQPGQSLTLIATANQGSEATYESGFVIDKFPISRPNLTFSTLTVSNMSPEDSSIYLCSVRVWETQYFGPGTRLLVL.

The chain is built from TRBV24-1 and TRBJ2-1, with D perhaps being TRBD1 or TRBD2 (5 bases each). The CDR3 spans 12 residues. Between the trimmed V and J ends, which lost 4 bases and 8 bases, there was a span of 8 bases. In germline, CDR1 is KGHDR, CDR2 SFDVKD. The CDR3 region is CATSDGAHEQFF. The CDR3 nucleotides are TGTGCCACCAGTGACGGGGCTCATGAGCAGTTCTTC.

This clonotype came up a few times. This chain uses TRBV4-2 with TRBJ2-2; TRBD2 matches at 10 bases. CDR1 LGHNA and CDR2 YNFKEQ come from the germline V gene. CDR3 size: 20 residues. J gave up 1 base and V 4 bases, and 15 bases lay outside the gene matches. CDR3: CASSPPALAGGLLNTGELFF. CDR3 nucleotides: TGTGCCAGCAGCCCCCCAGCTTTAGCGGGGGGACTTCTGAACACCGGGGAGCTGTTTTTT.

The chain links TRBV6-1 to TRBJ2-2; D not resolved. The CDR3 is 14 amino acids. Germline V gene data show CDR1 as MNHNS and CDR2 as SASEGT. Trimming stripped 6 bases from V and 2 bases from J, with 10 bases between. This chain's CDR3 is CASRLVFNTGELFF. CDR3 bases: TGTGCCAGCAGGCTCGTCTTCAACACCGGGGAGCTGTTTTTT.

The chain links TRBV7-9 to TRBJ2-7; 8 positions agree with TRBD1. The CDR3 has 16 amino acids. The germline V gene has CDR1 SEHNR and CDR2 FQNEAQ (reference sequence). Unmatched junction bases numbered 10, after V lost 3 bases and J lost 3 bases. The chain's CDR3 is CASSFYPPGQDYEQYV. In DNA, the CDR3 is TGTGCCAGCAGCTTTTACCCACCGGGACAGGACTACGAGCAGTACGTC.

The chain employs TRBV19 and TRBJ2-1, with 7 bases aligning to TRBD1. With 4 bases clipped from V and 2 bases from J, the junction kept 8 bases outside the gene matches. Germline V gives CDR1 LNHDA, CDR2 SQIVND (reference sequence). The CDR3 extends over 16 amino acids. As DNA, the CDR3 is TGTGCCAGTAGTAACTACAGGGGCAGTACCTACAATGAGCAGTTCTTC. Protein: CASSNYRGSTYNEQFF. Together with reference TRBV19 and TRBJ2-1, the CDR3 gives the full variable domain: DGGITQSPKYLFRKEGQNVTLSCEQNLNHDAMYWYRQDPGQGLRLIYYSQIVNDFQKGDIAEGYSVSREKKESFPLTVTSAQKNPTAFYLCASSNYRGSTYNEQFFGPGTRLTVL.

In its sample, this clonotype was seen a few times. The chain carries TRBV7-9 and TRBJ2-3; the match to TRBD2 covers 11 bases. V shed 8 bases and J 4 bases; nucleotides not matched to a gene: 8. The CDR3 contains 15 residues. Germline V gene lookup returns CDR1 SEHNR and CDR2 FQNEAQ (reference sequence). The DNA for the CDR3 is TGTGCCAGCCGCGTAGCGGGGGGGCCCCCAGATACGCAGTATTTT. Amino acids: CASRVAGGPPDTQYF.

The gene calls are TRBV6-5 and TRBJ1-6; tentative D call: TRBD1 (5 bases). Germline V lookup: CDR1 MNHEY, CDR2 SVGAGI. There are 14 residues in the CDR3. V lost 2 bases and J lost 7, with 9 bases in between. The CDR3 DNA is TGTGCCAGCAGTTACCAGGGTTGGAATTCACCCCTCCACTTT. Encoded protein: CASSYQGWNSPLHF.

This clonotype has just a few counts. The chain joins TRBV27 to TRBJ2-2; 7 nucleotides agree with TRBD1. J lost 3 bases, V lost 6 bases, and 4 bases had no gene match. The CDR3 sequence is 14 residues long. Germline V gene data show CDR1 as MNHEY and CDR2 as SMNVEV (reference sequence). CDR3 nucleotide sequence: TGTGCCAGCAGCCCGACAGGGCACACCGGGGAGCTGTTTTTT. It translates to CASSPTGHTGELFF.

The chain recombines TRBV5-1 with TRBJ2-7; 11 bases agree with TRBD2. The CDR3 length is 15 residues. Germline trimming cut 4 bases from V and 3 bases from J; bases unmatched to any gene: 6. CDR1 and CDR2 (germline): SGHRS, YFSETQ. The CDR3: CASSVGTSGFYEQYV. The DNA for the CDR3 is TGCGCCAGCAGCGTCGGGACTAGCGGATTCTACGAGCAGTACGTC.

This chain connects TRBV7-8 to TRBJ2-2, with 7 bases identical to TRBD1. This CDR3 has 15 residues. The germline V gene encodes CDR1 SGHVS and CDR2 FQNEAQ. V gave up 7 bases and J gave up 7 bases; unmatched junction bases: 12. CDR3 nucleotides: TGTGCCAGCATCCGGGACAGAATCGGTGGCGGGGAGCTGTTTTTT. This sequence encodes CASIRDRIGGGELFF.